The rows below give T cell receptor beta chains drawn from one sample of a study of metastatic and nonmetastatic thyroid tumors. TCRdb re-processed the PCR reads through MiXCR. The sample consists of some 86,000 clones, about 12% of them appearing once. Sequenced input: tumor tissue. The receptors stem from a female donor with papillary thyroid cancer or a benign thyroid nodule (not recorded which). Some clones in this sample may be carry-over from other donors' samples. Each CDR3 is given with its conserved first and last residue.

v_call cdr3_aa
TRBV20-1 CSASRSGSLYYEQYF
TRBV6-2/TRBV6-3 CASILAAGLAMYF
TRBV6-6 CASSYSASQPQHF
TRBV6-1 CASRASNTGELFF
TRBV6-1 CASSSSGQVEHYEQYF
TRBV20-1 CSARARRAEQFF
TRBV27 CASNGQGFEQFF
TRBV16 CASSHRTSGRDTQYF
TRBV27 CASRGLLLTDTQYF
TRBV7-3 CASSDRDQNTGELFF
TRBV7-9 CASSFSSGKNYCYTF
TRBV2 CASSQREYNEQFF
TRBV7-8 CASSSDALTGTRQPQHF
TRBV13 CASSSGDANTEAFF
TRBV18 CASSPGVSQPQHF
TRBV12-3/TRBV12-4 CASSPGLAGASGANVLTF
TRBV25-1 CANPSGGLNYGYTF
TRBV6-1 CASRSGANVLTF
TRBV4-1 CASSQIFTGTSREEQYF
TRBV6-6 CASSYSLSGRAVETQYF
TRBV28 CASSLGNPRGGYTF
TRBV7-9 CASGQTYNEQFF
TRBV7-9 CASRDGPDQPQHF
TRBV19 CASSIAVGLFGNTIYF
TRBV9 CASSVAPVSSYNEQFF
TRBV9 CASSVTSGTLWGEQFF
TRBV11-3 CASSLAGPRGNTEAFF
TRBV4-1 CASSSPSGIGTDTQYF
TRBV6-6 CASSYGLAGGAETQYF
TRBV7-6 CASSLWTSGNTDTQYF
TRBV19 CASSTDPGGTQHF
TRBV2 CASIFYSTDTQYF
TRBV30 CAWKERGYGYTF
TRBV6-6 CASSYSVADEQYF
TRBV7-2 CASSLAGTSWDNEQFF
TRBV28 CASSLWTSGRAGYQETQYF
TRBV9 CASSESGTGGYEQFF
TRBV18 CASSPTQGHNEQYF
TRBV6-1 CASSATGASEKLFF
TRBV5-5 CASSPGQGYNEQFF
TRBV10-3 CAISAEAGAEAFF
TRBV3-1 CASSPTWGSNYDYTF
TRBV3-1 CASSPGQEGYTF
TRBV5-1 CASSVGGWTNYGYTF
TRBV15 CATRTLGTLGDEKLFF
TRBV7-2 CASSTTGANYNEQFF